The entry that follows covers one TCR beta chain sequence. As yet, its antigen is unknown. Trimming left V 0 bases short and J 2 bases short, with 11 bases between. The CDR3 is 15 amino acids. The germline CDR1 and CDR2 sequences are MNHEY and SVGAGI. These data belong to a study of cytomegalovirus exposure and HLA in healthy donors. Points from the study as a whole: Usually a TCR sequence was rare, but some public TCRs were found in many donors. A cluster of highly shared sequence variants was likely a sequencing artifact.

PCR involved 60 Vbeta and 13 Jbeta primers. The assay was immunoSEQ multiplex PCR, and TCRdb's table has in-frame clones only and misses some. The repertoire holds roughly 180,000 clones, with more than 70% as singletons. The sample consisted of PBMCs. The clonotype comes from a girl aged 10 to 17 in good health and CMV-seropositive. The chain has TRBV6-5 and TRBJ2-7; TRBD1 might be the D (6 bases). The CDR3 region has the DNA TGTGCCAGCAGTTACTCGAGGGGGTTAACCTACGAGCAGTACTTC. Translation: CASSYSRGLTYEQYF.